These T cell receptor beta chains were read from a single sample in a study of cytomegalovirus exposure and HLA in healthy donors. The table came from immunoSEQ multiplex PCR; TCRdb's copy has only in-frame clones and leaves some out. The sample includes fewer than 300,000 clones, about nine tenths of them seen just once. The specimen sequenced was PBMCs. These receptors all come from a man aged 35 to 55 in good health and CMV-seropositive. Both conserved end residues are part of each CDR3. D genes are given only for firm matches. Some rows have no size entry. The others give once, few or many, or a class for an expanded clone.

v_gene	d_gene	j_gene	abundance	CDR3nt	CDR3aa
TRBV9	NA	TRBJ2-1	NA	TGTGCCAGCAGCGTAGGGGCTGGAGGGAGCTCCTACAATGAGCAGTTCTTC	CASSVGAGGSSYNEQFF
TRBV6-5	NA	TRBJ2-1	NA	TGTGCCAGCAGTTACTCCGTCTACAATGAGCAGTTCTTC	CASSYSVYNEQFF
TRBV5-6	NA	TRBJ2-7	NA	TGTGCCAGCAGCTTGGGGCATACGTCCTACGAGCAGTACTTC	CASSLGHTSYEQYF
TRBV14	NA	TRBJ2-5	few	TGTGCCAGCAGCCGCGGAAGAGCGGAGACCCAGTACTTC	CASSRGRAETQYF
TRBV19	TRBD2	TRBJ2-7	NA	TGTGCCAGTAGTACCCCTCCCGTAGCGGGAGCCGCCTACGAGCAGTACTTC	CASSTPPVAGAAYEQYF
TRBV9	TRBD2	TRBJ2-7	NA	TGTGCCAGCAGCGTAGTGGCCAGCGGGAGTGGGGAGCAGTACTTC	CASSVVASGSGEQYF
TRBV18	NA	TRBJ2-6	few	TGTGCCAGCTCAGCTCTAGCTCAGAGCTCTGGGGCCAACGTCCTGACTTTC	CASSALAQSSGANVLTF
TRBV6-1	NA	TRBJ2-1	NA	TGTGCCAGCAGTGAAGTTGGGCCGAACAATTGGAATGAGCAGTTCTTC	CASSEVGPNNWNEQFF
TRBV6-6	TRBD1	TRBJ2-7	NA	TGTGCCAGCAGGGACAGGGGGGCCGAGCAGTACTTC	CASRDRGAEQYF
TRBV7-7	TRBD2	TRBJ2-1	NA	TGTGCTAGCAGCTTAGAGCGGGGTGAGCAGTTCTTC	CASSLERGEQFF
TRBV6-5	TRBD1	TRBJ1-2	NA	TGTGCCAGCAGAGGTAGGACAGGGAGTAACTATGGCTACACCTTC	CASRGRTGSNYGYTF
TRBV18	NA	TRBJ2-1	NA	TGTGCCAGCTCGGACCAGACAGGAGTCAATGAGCAGTTCTTC	CASSDQTGVNEQFF
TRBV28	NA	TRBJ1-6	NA	TGTGCCAGCAGTTTTGAAGGGACTCGGGTTAATTCACCCCTCCACTTT	CASSFEGTRVNSPLHF
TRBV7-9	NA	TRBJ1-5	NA	TGTGCCAGCAGCTTAGCGGGGGCCCCGGGTCAGCCCCAGCATTTT	CASSLAGAPGQPQHF
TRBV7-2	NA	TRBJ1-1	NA	TGTGCCAGCAGCTTAGCGGGGGCCGGGCTCACTGAAGCTTTCTTT	CASSLAGAGLTEAFF
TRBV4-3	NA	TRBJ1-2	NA	TGCGCCAGCAGCCCTGGATTTGGAGGGGACTATGGCTACACCTTC	CASSPGFGGDYGYTF
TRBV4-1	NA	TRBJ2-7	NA	TGCGCCAGCAGCCAAGATGGGGGCCGTCCCTACGAGCAGTACTTC	CASSQDGGRPYEQYF
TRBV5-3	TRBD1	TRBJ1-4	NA	TGTGCCAGAAGCTCGCGAAGGACAGGGTCCGAAAAACTGTTTTTT	CARSSRRTGSEKLFF
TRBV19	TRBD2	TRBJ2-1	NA	TGTGCCAGTACCTCCGGACTAGAATACAATGAGCAGTTCTTC	CASTSGLEYNEQFF
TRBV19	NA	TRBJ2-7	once	TGTGCCAGCGCCCGACTAGTTGGTTCCTACGAGCAGTACTTC	CASARLVGSYEQYF
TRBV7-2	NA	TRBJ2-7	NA	TGTGCCAGCAGCTTAGGGGGTGCTAGCGCCACCTACGAGCAGTACTTC	CASSLGGASATYEQYF
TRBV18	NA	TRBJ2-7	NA	TGTGCCAGCTCACCGCGGACAGAATACGAGCAGTACTTC	CASSPRTEYEQYF
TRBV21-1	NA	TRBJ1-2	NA	TGTGCCAGCACCCGGACAGGGGCCAACTATGGCTACACCTTC	CASTRTGANYGYTF
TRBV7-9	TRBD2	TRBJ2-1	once	TGTGCCAGCAGCCCCAGCGGGACCGGGCCGGGCAATGAGCAGTTCTTC	CASSPSGTGPGNEQFF
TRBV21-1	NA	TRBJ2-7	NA	TGTGCCAGCAGTTTAGTTGGGGTAGCGGGTTCCTACGAGCAGTACTTC	CASSLVGVAGSYEQYF
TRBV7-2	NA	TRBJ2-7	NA	TGTGCCAGCAGCTTGGGTGGAGGGGGGGATCCTTACGAGCAGTACTTC	CASSLGGGGDPYEQYF
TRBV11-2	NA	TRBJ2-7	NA	TGTGCCAGCAGCTCCGGTGTGCTGGGGGACATGACTTACGAGCAGTACTTC	CASSSGVLGDMTYEQYF
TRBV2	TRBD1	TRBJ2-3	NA	TGTGCCAGCAGGGCTGACAGGGCTAGCACAGATACGCAGTATTTT	CASRADRASTDTQYF
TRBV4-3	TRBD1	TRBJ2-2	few	TGCGCCAGCAGCCAAGATTATACAGGGGGCTTTGCCGGGGAGCTGTTTTTT	CASSQDYTGGFAGELFF
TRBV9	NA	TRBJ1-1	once	TGTGCCAGCAGCGCCGGACATCTTAACACTGAAGCTTTCTTT	CASSAGHLNTEAFF
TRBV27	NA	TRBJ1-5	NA	TGTGCCAGCAGTTTTTCAAGCGGGAATCAGCCCCAGCATTTT	CASSFSSGNQPQHF
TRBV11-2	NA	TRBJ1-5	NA	TGTGCCAGCAGCTCACGCGAAACCAATCAGCCCCAGCATTTT	CASSSRETNQPQHF
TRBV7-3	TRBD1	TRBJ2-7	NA	TGTGCCAGCAGCTTTGGACCCGACAGGGACGAGCAGTACTTC	CASSFGPDRDEQYF
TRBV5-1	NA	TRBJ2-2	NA	TGCGCCAGCAGCTTGGGAGCCGGGGAGCTGTTTTTT	CASSLGAGELFF
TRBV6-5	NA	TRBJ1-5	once	TGTGCCAGCAGTTACTCACCAGGGGAGAGGCAGCCCCAGCATTTT	CASSYSPGERQPQHF
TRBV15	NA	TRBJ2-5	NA	TGTGCCACCAGCAGAGATCCCCTGGAGACCCAGTACTTC	CATSRDPLETQYF
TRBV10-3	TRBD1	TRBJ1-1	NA	TGTGCCATCAGTGAGTCAGGAGGGGGCGCCGCTGAAGCTTTCTTT	CAISESGGGAAEAFF
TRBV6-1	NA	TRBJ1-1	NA	TGTGCCAGCAGTGTATCCGAGACTGAAGCTTTCTTT	CASSVSETEAFF
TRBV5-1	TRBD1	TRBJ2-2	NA	TGCGCCAGCAGCTCTGGACAGGGGCCCGGGGAGCTGTTTTTT	CASSSGQGPGELFF
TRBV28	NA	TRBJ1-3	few	TGTGCCAGCAGTTTGTATGGACAGTTAGGAAACACCATATATTTT	CASSLYGQLGNTIYF
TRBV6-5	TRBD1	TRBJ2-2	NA	TGTGCCAGCAGCCGTACAGGGGCGGGCACCGGGGAGCTGTTTTTT	CASSRTGAGTGELFF
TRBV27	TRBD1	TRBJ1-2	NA	TGTGCCAGCAGTCCGAGGACAGGGGGCTATGGCTACACCTTC	CASSPRTGGYGYTF
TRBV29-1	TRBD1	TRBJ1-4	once	TGCAGCGTTCGGACAGGGGGTGAAAAACTGTTTTTT	CSVRTGGEKLFF
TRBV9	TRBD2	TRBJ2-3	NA	TGTGCCAGCAGCGTAGTAGCGGGAGGGGGAGATACGCAGTATTTT	CASSVVAGGGDTQYF
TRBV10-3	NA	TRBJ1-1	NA	TGTGCCATCAGTGGCCAGGAGGGCACTGAAGCTTTCTTT	CAISGQEGTEAFF
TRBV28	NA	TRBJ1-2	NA	TGTGCCAGCAGGGGGAGGGGCCGGTCTAACTATGGCTACACCTTC	CASRGRGRSNYGYTF
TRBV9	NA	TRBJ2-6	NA	TGTGCCAGCAGCCCACTAGGGAACTCTGGGGCCAACGTCCTGACTTTC	CASSPLGNSGANVLTF
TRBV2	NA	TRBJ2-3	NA	TGTGCCAGCAGGGAAAAACACGCGACCTACAGGTCACAGAGCACAGATACGCAGTATTTT	CASREKHATYRSQSTDTQYF
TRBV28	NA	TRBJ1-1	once	TGTGCCAGCAGTCCTCACAGGGTTACCACTGAAGCTTTCTTT	CASSPHRVTTEAFF
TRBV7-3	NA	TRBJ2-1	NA	TGTGCCAGCAGCCAGATGCCGTACAATGAGCAGTTCTTC	CASSQMPYNEQFF
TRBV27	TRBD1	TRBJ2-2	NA	TGTGCCAGCAGCCACGACAGGGGGGTCGGGGAGCTGTTTTTT	CASSHDRGVGELFF
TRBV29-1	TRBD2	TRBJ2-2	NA	TGCAGCGTTGAAGATTGGGCTAGCGGGAGGGCCGGGGAGCTGTTTTTT	CSVEDWASGRAGELFF
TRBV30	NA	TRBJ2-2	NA	TGTGCCTGGACATTGGAGGCCGGGGAGCTGTTTTTT	CAWTLEAGELFF
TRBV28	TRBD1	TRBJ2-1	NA	TGTGCCAGCAGTTTATACCCCGGGACAGGGGTTCACAATGAGCAGTTCTTC	CASSLYPGTGVHNEQFF
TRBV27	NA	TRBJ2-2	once	TGTGCCAGCAGCTCAGAGGGAGAGGCCACCGGGGAGCTGTTTTTT	CASSSEGEATGELFF